This T cell receptor beta chain was captured in a study of cytomegalovirus exposure and HLA in healthy donors. Vbeta (60) and Jbeta (13) primers were used in the PCR. In the source study's methods: An analysis that came later counted 80 million or so unique TCR beta chains, around 10 million shared. Sequencing used immunoSEQ multiplex PCR; TCRdb keeps in-frame clones, though not all of them. V, J and clone size were drawn from that table, and D and trimming were deduced from the DNA. Of roughly 230,000 clones detected, about nine tenths appear once; the ten largest clones hold around 1.7%. Comment on this clone: No antigen is known for it.

CDR1 and CDR2 (germline): LGHNA, YNFKEQ. The CDR3 has 16 amino acids. Findings and caveats of the study: There was a cluster of highly shared sequence variants that was likely a sequencing artifact. An Asian-associated ancestry cluster reportedly showed fewer N-insertions than the roughly 670-donor mean in a later analysis.

Sequenced: PBMCs. The TCR comes from a girl aged 2-10 years in good health and CMV-seronegative. The genes are TRBV4-2 and TRBJ2-5, with 14 bases lining up with TRBD2. The J call may be wrong; the DNA end is better matched by TRBJ2-7. The CDR3 nucleotides read TGTGCCAGCAGCCCCTCGTGGACTAGCGGGAGGATCGAGCAGTACTTC. Protein product: CASSPSWTSGRIEQYF.